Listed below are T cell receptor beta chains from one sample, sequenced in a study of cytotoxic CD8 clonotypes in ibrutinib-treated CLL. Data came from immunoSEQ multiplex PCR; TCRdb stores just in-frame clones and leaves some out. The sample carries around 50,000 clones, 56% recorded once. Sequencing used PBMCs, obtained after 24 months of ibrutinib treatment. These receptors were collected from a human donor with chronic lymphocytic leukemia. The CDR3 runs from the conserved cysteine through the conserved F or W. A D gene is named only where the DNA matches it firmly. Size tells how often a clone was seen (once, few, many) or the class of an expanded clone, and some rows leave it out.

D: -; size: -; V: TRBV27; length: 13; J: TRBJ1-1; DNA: TGTGCCAGCTTCCCGGACCGGGGCACTGAAGCTTTCTTT; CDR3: CASFPDRGTEAFF
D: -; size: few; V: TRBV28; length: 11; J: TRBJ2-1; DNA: TGTGCCAGCAGGTTTGCTGGGCCGCAGTTCTTC; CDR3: CASRFAGPQFF
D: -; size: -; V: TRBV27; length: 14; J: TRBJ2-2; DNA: TGTGCCAGCAGAGGGGGAGCGTGGACCGGGGAGCTGTTTTTT; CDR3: CASRGGAWTGELFF
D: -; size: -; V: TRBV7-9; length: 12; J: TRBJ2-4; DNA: TGTGCCAGCAGCCGCGGCTGGACGGATCCGTACTTC; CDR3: CASSRGWTDPYF
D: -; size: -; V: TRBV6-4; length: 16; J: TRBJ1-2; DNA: TGTGCCAGCAGCTACTCGGGAGCAGTCACTAACTATGGCTACACCTTC; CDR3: CASSYSGAVTNYGYTF
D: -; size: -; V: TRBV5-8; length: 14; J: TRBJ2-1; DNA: TGTGTTAGCAGGGTCCTCAGCTCCTACAATGAGCAGTTCTTC; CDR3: CVSRVLSSYNEQFF
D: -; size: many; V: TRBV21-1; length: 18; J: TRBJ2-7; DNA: TGTGCCAGCAGCAAATCCCGTAGGGGACAGGGGGTCCGGTACGAGCAGTACTTC; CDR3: CASSKSRRGQGVRYEQYF
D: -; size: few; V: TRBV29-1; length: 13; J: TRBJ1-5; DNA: TGCAGCGCCAGACATACCGAAGATCAGCCCCAGCATTTT; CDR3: CSARHTEDQPQHF
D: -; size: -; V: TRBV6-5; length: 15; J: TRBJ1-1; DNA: TGTGCCAGCAGTCGTACGGGGACGATGAACACTGAAGCTTTCTTT; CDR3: CASSRTGTMNTEAFF
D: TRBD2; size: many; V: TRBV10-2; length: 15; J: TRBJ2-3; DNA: TGCGCCAGCAGTGAATGGCGGGGGGAGAAAGATACGCAGTATTTT; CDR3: CASSEWRGEKDTQYF